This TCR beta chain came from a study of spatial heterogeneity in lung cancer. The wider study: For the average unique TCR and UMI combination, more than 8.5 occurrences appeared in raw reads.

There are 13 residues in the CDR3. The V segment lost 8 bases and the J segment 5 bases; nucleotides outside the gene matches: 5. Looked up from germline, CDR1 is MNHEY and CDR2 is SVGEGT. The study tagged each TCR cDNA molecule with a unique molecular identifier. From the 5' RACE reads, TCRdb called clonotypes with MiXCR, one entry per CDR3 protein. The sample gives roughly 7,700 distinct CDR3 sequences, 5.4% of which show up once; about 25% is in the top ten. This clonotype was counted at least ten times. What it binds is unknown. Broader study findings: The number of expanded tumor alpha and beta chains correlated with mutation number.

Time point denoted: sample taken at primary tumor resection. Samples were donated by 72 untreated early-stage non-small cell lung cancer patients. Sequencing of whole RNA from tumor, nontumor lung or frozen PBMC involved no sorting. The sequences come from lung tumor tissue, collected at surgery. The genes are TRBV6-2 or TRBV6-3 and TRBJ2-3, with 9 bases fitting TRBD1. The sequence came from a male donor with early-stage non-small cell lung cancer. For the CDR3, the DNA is TGTGCCAGCGGGACAGGGAAGGGAGATACGCAGTATTTT. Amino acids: CASGTGKGDTQYF.